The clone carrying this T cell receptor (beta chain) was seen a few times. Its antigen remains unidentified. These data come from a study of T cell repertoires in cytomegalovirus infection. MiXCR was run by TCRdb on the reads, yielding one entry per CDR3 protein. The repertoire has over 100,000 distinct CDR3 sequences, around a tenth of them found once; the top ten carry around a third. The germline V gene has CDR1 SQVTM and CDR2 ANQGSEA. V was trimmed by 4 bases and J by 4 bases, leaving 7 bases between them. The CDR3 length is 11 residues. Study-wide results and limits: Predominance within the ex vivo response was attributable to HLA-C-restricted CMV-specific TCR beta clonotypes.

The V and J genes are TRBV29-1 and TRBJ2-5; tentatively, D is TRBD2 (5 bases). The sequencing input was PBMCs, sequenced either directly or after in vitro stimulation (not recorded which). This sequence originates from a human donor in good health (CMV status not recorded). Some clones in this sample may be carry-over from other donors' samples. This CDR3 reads CSVGRVETQYF. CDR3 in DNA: TGCAGCGTTGGGCGGGTAGAGACCCAGTACTTC.